Presented here are 18 T cell receptor beta chains from one specimen sequenced in a study. Via MiXCR, TCRdb re-called the 5' RACE reads, giving one row per CDR3 protein. The sample includes about 57,000 distinct CDR3 sequences, around 26% seen only once; the top ten take roughly 3.3%. Sequenced sample: tumor-infiltrating memory CD4+ T cells sorted from the breast tumor. Stated subset: memory CD4+ T cells, CD4+CD45RO+CD25-. These receptor sequences come from a female donor with breast cancer.

In its sample, this clonotype was seen a few times. The rearrangement joins TRBV7-9 to TRBJ2-7; D is unresolved. Germline-derived CDR1 and CDR2 are SEHNR and FQNEAQ (reference sequence). The V end lost 2 bases, the J end lost 11 bases, and 13 bases lay between the germline ends. The CDR3 consists of 12 residues. The CDR3 region has the DNA TGTGCCAGCAGCTTAAGAGGCGGAGACGAGTACTTC. It is translated as CASSLRGGDEYF.

V and J are TRBV5-1 and TRBJ1-1; D call uncertain. The V and J ends lost 7 bases and 7 bases respectively, with 17 bases between them. This CDR3 has 13 residues. The germline CDR1 and CDR2 sequences are SGHRS and YFSETQ. CDR3 sequence: CASAAGGPSEAFF. DNA for the CDR3: TGCGCCAGCGCCGCCGGCGGGCCGAGTGAAGCTTTCTTT.

This clonotype appeared a few times. One end of the junction does not line up with germline, which may come from a read error. The chain couples TRBV10-3 to TRBJ2-6; a possible D gene is TRBD2 (5 bases). Germline V CDR1 and CDR2: ENHRY, SYGVKD. This CDR3 is 13 amino acids long. CDR3 residues: CAISDNGVNVLTF. The CDR3 DNA sequence: TGTGCCATCAGTGATAACGGGGTCAACGTCCTGACTTTC.

As concerns this clonotype: The junction and the germline gene differ at one end; a read error may be behind it. This chain links TRBV5-1 with TRBJ1-1; D gene unclear. Germline CDR1 is SGHRS and CDR2 is YFSETQ. The CDR3 is 14 residues long. CDR3 DNA sequence: TGCGCCAGCCGGACGGCAACCCGGAACACTGAAGCTTCCTTT. Protein sequence: CASRTATRNTEASF.

This clonotype was seen more than once but under ten times. The rearrangement links TRBV5-1 to TRBJ2-1; 8 nucleotides line up with TRBD2. CDR3 size: 14 residues. Germline V CDR1 and CDR2: SGHRS, YFSETQ. V shed 4 bases and J 5 bases; nucleotides not matched to a gene: 5. DNA of the CDR3: TGCGCCAGCAGCGCCGGGGGGGTCGACAATGAGCAGTTCTTC. Translating gives CASSAGGVDNEQFF.

Of note for this clonotype: This may arise from a read error, as a much more abundant clone is one base away. V usage is TRBV20-1 and J usage is TRBJ1-6; weak D call: TRBD1 (6 bases). Deletions cut 3 bases from V and 9 bases from J, with 21 bases between. The CDR3 has 16 residues. Germline assignment: CDR1 DFQATT and CDR2 SNEGSKA (reference sequence). The CDR3 protein is CSARKPSPGDRSPLHF. The CDR3 DNA is TGCAGTGCTAGGAAGCCATCTCCAGGGGATCGTTCACCCCTCCACTTT.

This clonotype was seen a handful of times. The CDR3 protein is CASSSEERLDEQFF. As DNA, the CDR3 is TGTGCCAGCAGCTCAGAGGAGAGATTGGATGAGCAGTTCTTC. The V gene is TRBV7-9, the J gene TRBJ2-1; D uncertain. V was trimmed by 4 bases and J by 8 bases, leaving 15 bases between them. Germline V gives CDR1 SEHNR, CDR2 FQNEAQ (reference sequence). CDR3 length: 14 amino acids. Based on the CDR3 plus reference TRBV7-9 and TRBJ2-1, the full variable domain is DTGVSQNPRHKITKRGQNVTFRCDPISEHNRLYWYRQTLGQGPEFLTYFQNEAQLEKSRLLSDRFSAERPKGSFSTLEIQRTEQGDSAMYLCASSSEERLDEQFFGPGTRLTVL.

Concerning this clonotype: This may be a read error, as it is one base from a much larger clone. CDR3 nucleotide sequence: TGTGCCAGCAGCAAAAGACAAGGTGAAGAACTGTTTTTT. Residues: CASSKRQGEELFF. The chain joins TRBV7-2 to TRBJ1-4; D uncertain. CDR3 length: 13 residues. Per the germline V gene, CDR1 is SGHTA and CDR2 is FQGNSA.

This clonotype was seen a handful of times. The rearrangement links TRBV2 to TRBJ1-1; D remains ambiguous. This CDR3 is 13 amino acids long. Trimming left V 8 bases short and J 1 base short, with 11 bases between. Germline CDR1 SNHLY, CDR2 FYNNEI. The CDR3 loop reads CASGVDGNTEAFF. Here the CDR3 DNA reads TGTGCCAGCGGAGTTGATGGGAACACTGAAGCTTTCTTT.

Regarding this clonotype: Compared with germline, one end of the junction differs, possibly owing to a read error. J is TRBJ2-3 and V is TRBV11-2, with 7 positions matching TRBD2. The germline V gene has CDR1 SGHAT and CDR2 FQNNGV. This CDR3 region has 15 residues. The CDR3 sequence: CASSLVDREADTRYF. In nucleotides, the CDR3 is TGTGCCAGCAGCTTAGTAGACCGGGAGGCAGATACGCGGTATTTT.

The rearrangement links TRBV5-1 to TRBJ1-4; possibly TRBD1 for D (6 bases). There are 15 residues in the CDR3. Trimming stripped 5 bases from V and 6 bases from J, with 17 bases between. CDR1 SGHRS and CDR2 YFSETQ come from the germline V gene. CDR3 amino acids: CASRTGQTGDEKLFF. The DNA of the CDR3 is TGCGCCAGCAGAACTGGACAGACAGGAGATGAAAAACTGTTTTTT.

V gene TRBV20-1 combines with J gene TRBJ2-3, with 7 bases aligning to TRBD2. The V gene end was trimmed by 8 bases and the J gene end by 3 bases; junction bases not matched to a gene: 14. CDR1 DFQATT and CDR2 SNEGSKA come from the germline V gene (reference sequence). The CDR3 loop spans 15 amino acids. For the CDR3, the DNA is TGCAGTAGTTATGGGACTAACGCATTAACAGATACGCAGTATTTT. As protein: CSSYGTNALTDTQYF.

This clonotype was seen more than once but under ten times. In nucleotides, the CDR3 is TGCGCCAGCAGCTTGGGGTCCCACGAAGATACGCAGTATTTT. It is translated as CASSLGSHEDTQYF. This sequence joins TRBV5-1 and TRBJ2-3; D unclear. CDR1 is SGHRS, CDR2 YFSETQ, per germline. Trimming took 0 bases from V and 5 from J, leaving 10 bases between them. The CDR3 has 14 residues.

Note on this clonotype: A read error is likely, as this CDR3 ends without the conserved phenylalanine or tryptophan. The genes are TRBV5-1 and TRBJ2-5, with a weak D call TRBD2 (5 bases). In germline, CDR1 is SGHRS, CDR2 YFSETQ. CDR3 length: 13 amino acids. Trimming left V 7 bases short and J 7 bases short, with 17 bases between. The CDR3 nucleotides read TGCGCCAGCCGACTTCGAACCGAGGGGACCCAGTACCTC. Translated, it gives CASRLRTEGTQYL.

This rearrangement joins TRBV9 to TRBJ2-1; 7 positions match TRBD2. Germline V gene sequence: CDR1 SGDLS, CDR2 YYNGEE. Germline trimming cut 5 bases from V and 1 base from J; bases unmatched to any gene: 3. The CDR3 contains 14 residues. CDR3 DNA sequence: TGTGCCAGCAGAGGCGGGAGTTCCTACAATGAGCAGTTCTTC. Its protein product is CASRGGSSYNEQFF.

Regarding this clonotype: Given a much more abundant clone one base away, this may be a read error. The conserved final phenylalanine or tryptophan is absent from the CDR3, which likely points to a read error. J is TRBJ1-1 and V is TRBV6-2 or TRBV6-3, with TRBD1 identical over 7 bases. The CDR3 loop spans 13 amino acids. The J segment lost 4 bases and the V segment lost 5 bases, leaving 4 bases of the junction unmatched. Germline V gene lookup returns CDR1 MNHEY and CDR2 SVGEGT. Here the CDR3 reads CASSDRVSTEAFS. DNA for the CDR3: TGTGCCAGCAGTGACAGGGTGTCCACTGAAGCTTTCTCT.

The genes are TRBV5-1 and TRBJ1-2, with D possibly being TRBD1 (5 bases). The germline gives CDR1 SGHRS, CDR2 YFSETQ. Trimming took 7 bases from V and 2 from J, leaving 12 bases between them. The CDR3 has 13 amino acids. The CDR3: CASGWTINYGYTF. DNA for the CDR3: TGCGCCAGCGGGTGGACAATCAACTATGGCTACACCTTC.

Points on this clonotype: An end of the junction differs from the germline gene, which may be a read error. The rearrangement uses TRBV7-2 and TRBJ2-2; D is ambiguous. The CDR3 spans 15 residues. The germline V gene encodes CDR1 SGHTA and CDR2 FQGNSA. DNA of the CDR3: TGTGCCAGCAGCTTACGTAGTCTGAACACCAGGGAGCTGTTTTTT. This gives the protein CASSLRSLNTRELFF.